By sample fraction, the clone carrying this T cell receptor (delta chain) is large. This CDR3 is also generated by other DNA sequences in the sample. Germline trimming cut 3 bases from V and 0 bases from J; bases unmatched to any gene: 8. The CDR3 loop spans 19 amino acids. Germline V lookup: CDR1 GEAIGNYY, CDR2 EKD. These data come from a study of gamma-delta chains in newborns, infants, children. As for the study in general: Polyclonal expansion of innate γδ T cells after birth follows microbial exposure.

TCRdb made new clone calls on the reads using CATT. The data contain about 5,500 delta-chain clones, 2.5% to 3.5% of them singletons. The sequenced material came from blood. This TCR derives from a child who was a newborn, infant or young child, either healthy, febrile or measles-vaccinated (not recorded which). The V and J genes are TRDV2 and TRDJ3; 9 bases line up with TRDD3. The CDR3, as DNA: TGTGCCTGTGACGCTACTGGGGGACGGGGCTCCTGGGACACCCGACAGATGTTTTTC. Translation: CACDATGGRGSWDTRQMFF.